Listed below are T cell receptor beta chains from one sample, sequenced in a study of blood T cell repertoires in COVID-19. Only in-frame clones appear in the TCRdb table, and some are missing; sequencing was by immunoSEQ multiplex PCR. The table has 400,000 to 550,000 clones, approximately 90% seen once. Sequenced material: peripheral blood. The origin of the receptors is a woman aged 25-40 years with acute or convalescent COVID-19. Both conserved end residues are part of each CDR3. A row's size may be missing; if present it is once, few, many or a size class.

j_call: TRBJ1-5
clone_size: .
v_call: TRBV19
cdr3_aa: CASRQGANNQPQHF

j_call: TRBJ1-2
clone_size: .
v_call: TRBV30
cdr3_aa: CASSLGGYGYTF

j_call: TRBJ1-1
clone_size: once
v_call: TRBV2
cdr3_aa: CASRSQGVAEAFF

j_call: TRBJ2-6
clone_size: once
v_call: TRBV30
cdr3_aa: CAWIRDRASSGANVLTF

j_call: TRBJ1-1
clone_size: .
v_call: TRBV7-9
cdr3_aa: CASSFRSTEAFF

j_call: TRBJ2-1
clone_size: .
v_call: TRBV5-1
cdr3_aa: CASSRQPGQVNNEQFF

j_call: TRBJ1-2
clone_size: .
v_call: TRBV10-3
cdr3_aa: CAATGTGNYGYTF

j_call: TRBJ2-1
clone_size: .
v_call: TRBV5-4
cdr3_aa: CASSSRLAGVGYEQFF

j_call: TRBJ2-3
clone_size: .
v_call: TRBV5-6
cdr3_aa: CASSLKAGLITDTQYF

j_call: TRBJ2-3
clone_size: once
v_call: TRBV3-1/TRBV3-2
cdr3_aa: CASSQDWGTSGGNTLGTDTQYF

j_call: TRBJ2-2
clone_size: .
v_call: TRBV24-1
cdr3_aa: CATSGLAGTGELFF

j_call: TRBJ1-3
clone_size: few
v_call: TRBV29-1
cdr3_aa: CSVVGDRGSGNTIYF

j_call: TRBJ2-5
clone_size: .
v_call: TRBV5-1
cdr3_aa: CASSPRQSQETQYF

j_call: TRBJ1-4
clone_size: .
v_call: TRBV6-5
cdr3_aa: CASSYTTQGEKLFF

j_call: TRBJ1-5
clone_size: .
v_call: TRBV24-1
cdr3_aa: CATSVDNQPQHF

j_call: TRBJ1-1
clone_size: .
v_call: TRBV28
cdr3_aa: CASRLTGLANTEAFF

j_call: TRBJ2-5
clone_size: .
v_call: TRBV5-4
cdr3_aa: CASSLDRGLSDF

j_call: TRBJ2-1
clone_size: .
v_call: TRBV19
cdr3_aa: CASSNGRASYNEQFF

j_call: TRBJ2-5
clone_size: once
v_call: TRBV6-1
cdr3_aa: CASIAGGPWETQYF

j_call: TRBJ2-7
clone_size: once
v_call: TRBV9
cdr3_aa: CASSVGPDSTYEQYF

j_call: TRBJ1-4
clone_size: .
v_call: TRBV7-9
cdr3_aa: CASSLTGFLSENEKLFF

j_call: TRBJ2-4
clone_size: .
v_call: TRBV6-6
cdr3_aa: CASSPGTGINIQYF

j_call: TRBJ1-2
clone_size: .
v_call: TRBV7-2
cdr3_aa: CASSHRGAGGLLFNYGYTF

j_call: TRBJ2-1
clone_size: .
v_call: TRBV6-4
cdr3_aa: CASSDSARSGYKDEQFF

j_call: TRBJ2-1
clone_size: .
v_call: TRBV9
cdr3_aa: CASSVGSSGVSSYNEQFF

j_call: TRBJ2-7
clone_size: .
v_call: TRBV29-1
cdr3_aa: CSVDGEGDYEQYF

j_call: TRBJ1-1
clone_size: .
v_call: TRBV6-1
cdr3_aa: CASSEQGALRSTEAFF

j_call: TRBJ2-1
clone_size: few
v_call: TRBV19
cdr3_aa: CASSIDHGGIRNEQFF

j_call: TRBJ1-1
clone_size: .
v_call: TRBV3-1/TRBV3-2
cdr3_aa: CASSPQGDTEAFF

j_call: TRBJ2-7
clone_size: .
v_call: TRBV5-6
cdr3_aa: CASSWRGLGPHEQYF

j_call: TRBJ2-7
clone_size: .
v_call: TRBV5-1
cdr3_aa: CASSLYSGSEQYF

j_call: TRBJ1-5
clone_size: .
v_call: TRBV19
cdr3_aa: CASSVRDSISQPQHF

j_call: TRBJ1-2
clone_size: few
v_call: TRBV7-3
cdr3_aa: CASRQNYGYTF

j_call: TRBJ1-1
clone_size: .
v_call: TRBV5-1
cdr3_aa: CASSGGDRKNTEAFF

j_call: TRBJ2-2
clone_size: .
v_call: TRBV5-1
cdr3_aa: CASRDRSNTGELFF

j_call: TRBJ1-4
clone_size: .
v_call: TRBV6-1
cdr3_aa: CASSEHGAWEKLFF

j_call: TRBJ2-5
clone_size: .
v_call: TRBV5-6
cdr3_aa: CASSPRLGALAQYF

j_call: TRBJ2-3
clone_size: .
v_call: TRBV27
cdr3_aa: CASSSLWAGDYTDTQYF

j_call: TRBJ1-5
clone_size: .
v_call: TRBV27
cdr3_aa: CASSSGNQPQHF

j_call: TRBJ2-4
clone_size: .
v_call: TRBV18
cdr3_aa: CASSPAGSRKNIQYF

j_call: TRBJ2-1
clone_size: .
v_call: TRBV7-6
cdr3_aa: CASSRDNSEYNEQFF

j_call: TRBJ2-1
clone_size: .
v_call: TRBV9
cdr3_aa: CASSTTSGTYNEQFF

j_call: TRBJ2-5
clone_size: .
v_call: TRBV2
cdr3_aa: CASLDWEETQYF

j_call: TRBJ1-3
clone_size: .
v_call: TRBV18
cdr3_aa: CASSVQASGNTIYF

j_call: TRBJ2-7
clone_size: once
v_call: TRBV5-1
cdr3_aa: CASSSQGLKEEQYF

j_call: TRBJ2-7
clone_size: .
v_call: TRBV28
cdr3_aa: CASSLTGEQYF

j_call: TRBJ2-1
clone_size: few
v_call: TRBV24-1
cdr3_aa: CATSDPGGAGRTLNEQFF

j_call: TRBJ1-5
clone_size: .
v_call: TRBV19
cdr3_aa: CASSIGQAFYQPQHF

j_call: TRBJ2-2
clone_size: .
v_call: TRBV11-2
cdr3_aa: CASSSGLVELFF

j_call: TRBJ1-2
clone_size: .
v_call: TRBV5-1
cdr3_aa: CASSFGGDGGYTF

j_call: TRBJ1-2
clone_size: .
v_call: TRBV6-5
cdr3_aa: CASSLTGEGYGYTF

j_call: TRBJ1-5
clone_size: .
v_call: TRBV19
cdr3_aa: CASENRGLGQPQHF

j_call: TRBJ1-5
clone_size: .
v_call: TRBV7-9
cdr3_aa: CASSSGGPDYSNQPQHF

j_call: TRBJ2-7
clone_size: .
v_call: TRBV24-1
cdr3_aa: CATSEGRGYEQYF

j_call: TRBJ1-6
clone_size: .
v_call: TRBV6-5
cdr3_aa: CASSYSEGMGSPLHF

j_call: TRBJ1-1
clone_size: .
v_call: TRBV13
cdr3_aa: CASSYSDRGNTEAFF

j_call: TRBJ1-2
clone_size: .
v_call: TRBV19
cdr3_aa: CASSIEVPGQGYYGYTF

j_call: TRBJ2-3
clone_size: .
v_call: TRBV15
cdr3_aa: CATSRDLGLHVQYF